Below, one T cell receptor beta chain is given with its context. The ends were cut back, 2 bases at V and 9 bases at J, with 8 bases in the middle. Germline CDR1 reads MNHEY; CDR2 reads SVGEGT. The CDR3 is 12 residues long. These data originate in a study of T-cell memory formation after mild COVID-19. TCRdb passed the 5' RACE reads through MiXCR, listing each CDR3 protein once. The repertoire consists of about 57,000 distinct CDR3 sequences, with 12% occurring once and the leading ten covering more than 20%. The rearrangement links TRBV6-2 or TRBV6-3 to TRBJ2-1; D ambiguous. The sequence derives from a man in his late teens or twenties who had mild COVID-19 (a few samples of this study predate the infection). Cell type and time point are not known. The sequenced sample was PBMCs or a T cell subset sorted from them (not recorded which). The CDR3 spells CASSYGFGEQFF. Here the CDR3 DNA reads TGTGCCAGCAGTTACGGTTTTGGTGAGCAGTTCTTC.